This T cell receptor (beta chain) was observed in a study of blood T cell repertoires in COVID-19. About the study: Sites in the United States, Italy and Spain provided acute and convalescent COVID-19 samples. T cells, B-cell-depleted T cells, or PBMCs provided the cDNA or gDNA that served as material.

J lost 4 bases, V lost 6 bases, and 11 bases had no gene match. In germline, CDR1 is MDHEN, CDR2 SYDVKM. This CDR3 contains 15 residues. Original methodology: Nucleated cell counts were estimated from reference gene primer amplification. Only in-frame clones appear in the TCRdb table, and some are missing; sequencing was by immunoSEQ multiplex PCR. The D gene and trimming were derived from the DNA, and the V and J assignments and clone size from that table. The sample lists around 200,000 clones; 84% were seen once. The chain employs TRBV28 and TRBJ1-2, with TRBD1 matching over 7 bases. This clonotype was obtained from a woman older than 75 with active or convalescent COVID-19. Sequenced material: peripheral blood. The chain's CDR3 is CASSPIRDSPYGYTF. CDR3 sequence (DNA): TGTGCCAGCAGCCCAATAAGGGACAGCCCCTATGGCTACACCTTC.